The sequence of this T cell receptor (beta chain) was determined in a study of OX40 agonist ivuxolimab in advanced cancers. This clone was picked up one time. The repertoire was sequenced with immunoSEQ multiplex PCR; TCRdb's copy has only in-frame clones and lacks some. Altogether fewer than 30,000 clones are present, about 86% being singletons, with the ten largest covering 32%. The starting material was CD4+ or CD8+ T cells sorted from blood, obtained in a trial of the OX40 agonist ivuxolimab. The sequence was collected from an adult with an advanced solid tumor such as melanoma, head and neck, liver or kidney cancer.

CDR3 in DNA: TGTGCCAGCAGCTTAGGACCCTACAATGAGCAGTTCTTC. It codes for CASSLGPYNEQFF. The rearrangement uses TRBV7-8 and TRBJ2-1; D not certain. Trimming pared 1 base from V and 2 bases from J, leaving 3 bases between. Germline lookup yields CDR1 SGHVS and CDR2 FQNEAQ. There are 13 residues in the CDR3.